The rows below give T cell receptor beta chains drawn from one sample of a study of CXCR3-negative and CXCR3-positive naive CD8 T cells. TCRdb re-called the 5' RACE reads and catalogs CDR3 proteins one per entry, DNA excluded. Seen in this sample are some 150,000 distinct CDR3 sequences; the ten most common clones hold 0.25% to 0.3%. Input material: naive CXCR3+ CD8+ T cells from blood. The receptors were sampled from a human donor in good health. Some clones in this sample may be carry-over from other donors' samples. The CDR3 runs from the conserved cysteine through the conserved F or W.

cdr3_aa j_call v_call
CSGLQGPSSYNEQFF TRBJ2-1 TRBV29-1
CASSSPGTYEQYF TRBJ2-7 TRBV7-9
CATSDLAAETQYF TRBJ2-5 TRBV24-1
CASSYRQGGYYEQYF TRBJ2-7 TRBV6-5
CSAREGQGPYEQYF TRBJ2-7 TRBV20-1
CSVVVLSGAGYEQYF TRBJ2-7 TRBV29-1
CASKIGQTEAFF TRBJ1-1 TRBV19
CASSQDVGRPDTQYF TRBJ2-3 TRBV4-1
CATSRAITVMNTEAFF TRBJ1-1 TRBV15
CASSDTSGLTNGYTF TRBJ1-2 TRBV7-9
CASSLEPPGQPQHF TRBJ1-5 TRBV5-1
CASSVDILTDTQYF TRBJ2-3 TRBV7-9
CASSFEGGAEDYGYTF TRBJ1-2 TRBV7-9
CSARVVGVYGYTF TRBJ1-2 TRBV20-1
CASRDINTGELFF TRBJ2-2 TRBV6-4
CASSSGTSGAYEQYF TRBJ2-7 TRBV27
CASNAGERTQYF TRBJ2-5 TRBV12-3/TRBV12-4
CASSLISAPGDEQFF TRBJ2-1 TRBV11-3
CASSPLQEFSYEQYF TRBJ2-7 TRBV7-3
CASSLSGEATEAFF TRBJ1-1 TRBV28
CAWSRQRRDTGELFF TRBJ2-2 TRBV30
CASSGGDRDPYEQYF TRBJ2-7 TRBV5-1
CASSGTSADTQYF TRBJ2-3 TRBV19
CSVEKQTDYGYTF TRBJ1-2 TRBV29-1
CASSTNIGQGVLEQYF TRBJ2-7 TRBV28
CASSDLGGRVTGELFF TRBJ2-2 TRBV25-1
CASSWGQDGFF TRBJ2-2 TRBV12-3/TRBV12-4
CAGTVHPTYVQYF TRBJ2-7 TRBV2
CASSFRAGINSYEQYF TRBJ2-7 TRBV11-1
CASCGIRNQPQHF TRBJ1-5 TRBV28
CASEGGGLNTEAFF TRBJ1-1 TRBV6-1
CASSQDLGTEKLFF TRBJ1-4 TRBV14
CASSPRQGRVTDTQYF TRBJ2-3 TRBV7-9
CSARDPRLAGTEQYF TRBJ2-7 TRBV20-1
CSDEDEQGATPTPLQYF TRBJ2-4 TRBV29-1
CASSSPRTGFYNEQFF TRBJ2-1 TRBV28
CASSLGLAGANNEQFF TRBJ2-1 TRBV7-6
CASSLHDNLSDTQYF TRBJ2-3 TRBV5-6
CSVDGTDSYEQYF TRBJ2-7 TRBV29-1
CASSQGAVARRGPSGYEQYF TRBJ2-7 TRBV14
CASSKRGLLSYNEQFF TRBJ2-1 TRBV21-1
CAWSFGQQETQYF TRBJ2-5 TRBV30
CSVPTGTGELFF TRBJ2-2 TRBV29-1
CASSPRQGNTEAFF TRBJ1-1 TRBV11-3
CASSFYVSSYNEQFF TRBJ2-1 TRBV12-3/TRBV12-4
CSVEREYNEQLF TRBJ2-1 TRBV29-1
CASYKPRNPNNEQFF TRBJ2-1 TRBV30
CASSVGGRADQPQHF TRBJ1-5 TRBV9
CASTFLADTQYF TRBJ2-3 TRBV7-9
CSVGETSTGELFF TRBJ2-2 TRBV29-1
CASGWDRESDTQYF TRBJ2-3 TRBV4-3
CASSLYPGQEAFF TRBJ1-1 TRBV5-1
CSAGERTQAETQYF TRBJ2-5 TRBV20-1
CASRGTERRYIQYF TRBJ2-4 TRBV28
CASSQDGSGHKPHGYTF TRBJ1-2 TRBV4-3
CASSLEWQNTGELFF TRBJ2-2 TRBV28
CASSENRGEAFF TRBJ1-1 TRBV5-4
CASSVVGGDEQYF TRBJ2-7 TRBV9
CASSSSHVSSYEQYF TRBJ2-7 TRBV12-3/TRBV12-4